The 2 T cell receptor beta chains presented below share a single source sample, sequenced in a study of naive and memory T cell subsets. Study-wide results and caveats: Especially in CD8 cells, naive repertoires contained a few larger clonotypes, possibly CD45RA-re-expressing memory cells.

The antigens these receptors bind are not known. Two oligonucleotides, mixed equimolar, formed the beta constant-region primer covering TRBC1 and TRBC2. The ligated cDNA underwent four PCR rounds using SP2 and nested alpha and beta constant-region primers. TCRdb called the UMI-ligation and nested PCR reads again in MiXCR, with one record for every CDR3 protein. The data hold under 150,000 distinct CDR3 sequences, with 15% to 20% observed a single time. The sequencing input was naive CD8+ T cells from blood. The receptors derive from a human donor in good health.

CDR3 DNA: TGTGCCAGCAGCGTAGGGGTAGCCGCCTCCTACGAGCAGTACTTC. It is translated as CASSVGVAASYEQYF. The chain employs TRBV9 and TRBJ2-7, with unresolved D. CDR1 is SGDLS and CDR2 is YYNGEE in the germline V gene. V was pared by 0 bases and J by 0 bases, with 10 bases between. The CDR3 consists of 15 residues.

Here the CDR3 DNA reads TGTGCCAGCGGACCATGGGGGGCTGAATCAGATACGCAGTATTTT. It codes for CASGPWGAESDTQYF. The chain is built from TRBV28 and TRBJ2-3; either TRBD1 or TRBD2 may fit D (6 bases each). The CDR3 has 15 residues. V lost 8 bases to trimming and J lost 4 bases, with 19 bases between them. CDR1 is MDHEN and CDR2 is SYDVKM in the germline V gene.